The present T cell receptor beta chain was sequenced within a study of CD8 T cells in ankylosing spondylitis. The V segment lost 4 bases and the J segment 7 bases; nucleotides outside the gene matches: 7. This CDR3 has 14 amino acids. Per the germline V gene, CDR1 is SGHRS and CDR2 is YFSETQ. Study-level results: Certain motif variants had earlier appeared in reactive arthritis synovial fluid and blood. Made up of roughly 8 highly homologous variants, a TCR beta motif appeared characteristic of ankylosing spondylitis blood. Significant enrichment of disease-linked clones was reported in matched ankylosing spondylitis synovial fluid.

This clonotype has just a few counts. Its antigen is as yet unknown. 5'-RACE, quantitative and with molecular barcodes, yielded the TCR beta libraries. One entry per CDR3 protein, called by TCRdb with MiXCR from the 5' RACE reads. The table has fewer than 650,000 distinct CDR3 sequences, about 13% seen once. The specimen was blood, either unsorted or a sorted T cell fraction (not recorded which). The chain employs TRBV5-1 and TRBJ1-2; TRBD1 agrees at 10 bases. The receptor's source is a male donor with ankylosing spondylitis. Written as DNA, the CDR3 is TGCGCCAGCAGCCAGGGACAGGGGATCTCTGGCTACACCTTC. Translating it yields CASSQGQGISGYTF.